This T cell receptor (beta chain) was sequenced during a study of vaccination effects on CD4 cells after COVID-19. Study in general: Either the mRNA-1273 or the BNT162b2 vaccine was given to participants as two doses. The study, taken as a whole, reports: Late after vaccination, infection- and vaccine-induced clones showed marked clonal contraction. Early timepoints after infection were absent, and convalescent patients were few in the study. Researchers report that only 1 of 255 vaccine-induced clones in healthy vaccinees cross-reacted with common cold coronaviruses.

Concerning this clone: What it binds is not known.

Sequencing was preceded by expansion of antigen-specific CD4+ T cells with viral peptide pools in the ViraFEST assay. When around nine days of culture had elapsed, CD4+ T cells were isolated. Each vaccine recipient was nucleocapsid antibody negative and had no prior SARS-CoV-2 infection. Clones were sequenced by immunoSEQ multiplex PCR, and TCRdb holds only the in-frame ones, with some missing. The sample lists 26,000 or so clones; over 65% were seen once. The germline CDR1 and CDR2 sequences are MNHEY and SVGAGI. Between the trimmed V and J ends, which lost 1 base and 8 bases, there was a span of 11 bases. The CDR3 is made up of 13 amino acids.

The sequence was obtained from a human donor who received a COVID-19 vaccine. The V call is TRBV6-5, the J call TRBJ1-1, with D tentatively TRBD1 (6 bases). This specimen was CD4+ T cells from PBMCs cultured with HCoV-NL63 spike peptides, taken before COVID-19 vaccination. The CDR3 nucleotides are TGTGCCAGCAGTTACTTATACAGGGCGGAAGCTTTCTTT. Its translation: CASSYLYRAEAFF.